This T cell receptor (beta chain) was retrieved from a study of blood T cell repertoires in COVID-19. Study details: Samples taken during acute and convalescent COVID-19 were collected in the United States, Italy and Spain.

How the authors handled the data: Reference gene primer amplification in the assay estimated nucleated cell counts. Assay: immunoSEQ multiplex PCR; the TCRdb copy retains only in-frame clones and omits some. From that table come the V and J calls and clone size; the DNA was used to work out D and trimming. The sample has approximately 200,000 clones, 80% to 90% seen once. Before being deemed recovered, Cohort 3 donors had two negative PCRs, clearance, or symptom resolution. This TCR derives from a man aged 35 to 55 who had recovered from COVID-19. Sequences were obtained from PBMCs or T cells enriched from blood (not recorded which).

The CDR3 loop is CAWSARQGPYGYTF. For the CDR3, the DNA is TGTGCCTGGAGTGCTAGACAGGGACCCTATGGCTACACCTTC. The gene calls are TRBV30 and TRBJ1-2; 7 nucleotides line up with TRBD1. This CDR3 region has 14 residues. The junction had 6 bases not matched to a gene; V was cut back by 1 base and J by 4 bases. The germline gives CDR1 GTSNPN, CDR2 SVGIG (reference sequence).